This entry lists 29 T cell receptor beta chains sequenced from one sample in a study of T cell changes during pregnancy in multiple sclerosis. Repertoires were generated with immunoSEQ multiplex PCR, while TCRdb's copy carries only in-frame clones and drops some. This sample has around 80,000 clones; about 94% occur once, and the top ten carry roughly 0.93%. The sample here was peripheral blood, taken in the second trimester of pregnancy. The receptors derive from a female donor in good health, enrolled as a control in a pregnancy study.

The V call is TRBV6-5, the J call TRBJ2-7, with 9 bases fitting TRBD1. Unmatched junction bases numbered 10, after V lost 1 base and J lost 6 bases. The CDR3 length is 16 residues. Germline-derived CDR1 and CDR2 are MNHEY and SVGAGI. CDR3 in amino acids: CASSYLTGGNGREQYF. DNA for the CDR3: TGTGCCAGCAGTTACTTGACAGGGGGGAATGGTCGCGAGCAGTACTTC.

Here the CDR3 DNA reads TGTGCCAGCAGCCCAACTCGGACACGTAGCAATCAGCCCCAGCATTTT. Protein product: CASSPTRTRSNQPQHF. V usage is TRBV4-2 and J usage is TRBJ1-5, with D tentatively TRBD1 (5 bases). Trimming left V 4 bases short and J 0 bases short, with 13 bases between. The CDR3 sequence is 16 residues long. From germline, CDR1 is LGHNA and CDR2 YNFKEQ.

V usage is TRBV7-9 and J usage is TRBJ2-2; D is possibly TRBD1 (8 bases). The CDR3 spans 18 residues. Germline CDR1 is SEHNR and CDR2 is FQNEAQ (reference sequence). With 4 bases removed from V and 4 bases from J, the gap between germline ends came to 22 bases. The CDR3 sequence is CASSSRTGRESSTGELFF. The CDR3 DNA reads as TGTGCCAGCAGCTCACGGACAGGGAGGGAATCGTCCACCGGGGAGCTGTTTTTT.

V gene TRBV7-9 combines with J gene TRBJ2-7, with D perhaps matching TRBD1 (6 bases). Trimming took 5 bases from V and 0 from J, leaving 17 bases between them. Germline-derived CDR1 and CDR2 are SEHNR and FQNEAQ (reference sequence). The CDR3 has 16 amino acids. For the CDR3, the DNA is TGTGCCAGCAGCACCGCGTTGGGACAAACCTCCTACGAGCAGTACTTC. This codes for CASSTALGQTSYEQYF.

The CDR3 sequence is CASSFPAAGPNTGELFF. CDR3 coding DNA: TGTGCCAGCAGTTTCCCGGCGGCAGGGCCGAACACCGGGGAGCTGTTTTTT. This sequence joins TRBV28 and TRBJ2-2, with D possibly being TRBD1 (5 bases). V lost 3 bases and J 0 bases, leaving 14 bases between the germline ends. Germline loops: CDR1 MDHEN, CDR2 SYDVKM. CDR3 size: 17 residues.

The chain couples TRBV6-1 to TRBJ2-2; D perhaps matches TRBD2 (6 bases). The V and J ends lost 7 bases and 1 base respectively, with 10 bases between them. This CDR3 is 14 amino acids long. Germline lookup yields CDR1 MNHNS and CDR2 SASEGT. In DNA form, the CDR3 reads TGTGCCAGCATTGGAGGGAAGAACACCGGGGAGCTGTTTTTT. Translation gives CASIGGKNTGELFF.

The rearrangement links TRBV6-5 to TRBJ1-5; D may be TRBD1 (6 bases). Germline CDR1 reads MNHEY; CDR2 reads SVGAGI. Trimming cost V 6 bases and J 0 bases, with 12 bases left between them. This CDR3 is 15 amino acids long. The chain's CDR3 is CASSQGMDSNQPQHF. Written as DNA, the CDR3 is TGTGCCAGCAGCCAGGGGATGGATAGCAATCAGCCCCAGCATTTT.

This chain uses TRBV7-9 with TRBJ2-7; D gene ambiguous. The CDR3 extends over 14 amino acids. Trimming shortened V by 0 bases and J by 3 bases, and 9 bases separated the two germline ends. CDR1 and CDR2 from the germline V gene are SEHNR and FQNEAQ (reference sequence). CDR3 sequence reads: CASSLASTHYEQYF. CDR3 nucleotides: TGTGCCAGCAGCTTAGCGAGTACCCACTACGAGCAGTACTTC.

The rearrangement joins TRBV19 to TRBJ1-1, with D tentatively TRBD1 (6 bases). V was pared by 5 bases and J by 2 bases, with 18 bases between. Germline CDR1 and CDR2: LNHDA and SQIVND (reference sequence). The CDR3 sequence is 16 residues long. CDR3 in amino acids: CASSETWGRGNTEAFF. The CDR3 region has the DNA TGTGCCAGTAGTGAAACCTGGGGCAGGGGAAACACTGAAGCTTTCTTT. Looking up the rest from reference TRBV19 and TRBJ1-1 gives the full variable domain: DGGITQSPKYLFRKEGQNVTLSCEQNLNHDAMYWYRQDPGQGLRLIYYSQIVNDFQKGDIAEGYSVSREKKESFPLTVTSAQKNPTAFYLCASSETWGRGNTEAFFGQGTRLTVV.

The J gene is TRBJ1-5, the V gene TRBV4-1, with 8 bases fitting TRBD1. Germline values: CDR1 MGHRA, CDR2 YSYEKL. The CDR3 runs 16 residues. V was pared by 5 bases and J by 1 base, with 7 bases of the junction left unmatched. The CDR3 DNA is TGCGCCAGCAGCGTTCGCCAGGGGGCGAGCAATCAGCCCCAGCATTTT. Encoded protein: CASSVRQGASNQPQHF.

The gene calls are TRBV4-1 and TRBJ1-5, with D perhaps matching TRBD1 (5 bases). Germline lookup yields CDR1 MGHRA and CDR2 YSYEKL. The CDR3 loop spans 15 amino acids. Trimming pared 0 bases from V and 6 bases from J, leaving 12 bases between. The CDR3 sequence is CASSQDRQGGQPQHF. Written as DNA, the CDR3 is TGCGCCAGCAGCCAAGATAGGCAGGGCGGTCAGCCCCAGCATTTT.

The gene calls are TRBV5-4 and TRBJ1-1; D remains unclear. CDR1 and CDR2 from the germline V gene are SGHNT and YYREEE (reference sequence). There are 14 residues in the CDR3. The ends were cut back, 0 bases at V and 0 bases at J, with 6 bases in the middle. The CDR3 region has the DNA TGTGCCAGCAGCTTGGAGCCAATGAACACTGAAGCTTTCTTT. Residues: CASSLEPMNTEAFF.

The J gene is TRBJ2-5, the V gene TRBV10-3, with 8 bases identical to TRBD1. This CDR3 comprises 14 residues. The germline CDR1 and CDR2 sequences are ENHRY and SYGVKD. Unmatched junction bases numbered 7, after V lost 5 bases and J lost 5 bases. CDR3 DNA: TGTGCCATCAGTACCCAGGGGGCCAGGGAGACCCAGTACTTC. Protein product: CAISTQGARETQYF.

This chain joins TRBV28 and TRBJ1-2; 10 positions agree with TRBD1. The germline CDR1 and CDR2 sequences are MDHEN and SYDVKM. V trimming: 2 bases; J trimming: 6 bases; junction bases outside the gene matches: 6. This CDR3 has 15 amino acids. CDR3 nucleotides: TGTGCCAGCAGTTTAAGCGGACAGGGGGGTGATGGCTACACCTTC. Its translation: CASSLSGQGGDGYTF.

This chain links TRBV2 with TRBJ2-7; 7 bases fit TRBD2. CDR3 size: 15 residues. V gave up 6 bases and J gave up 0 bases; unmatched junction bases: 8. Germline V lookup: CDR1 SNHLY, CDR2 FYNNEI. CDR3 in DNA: TGTGCCAGCAGGGTCCGGGACTACCTCTCCTACGAGCAGTACTTC. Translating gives CASRVRDYLSYEQYF.

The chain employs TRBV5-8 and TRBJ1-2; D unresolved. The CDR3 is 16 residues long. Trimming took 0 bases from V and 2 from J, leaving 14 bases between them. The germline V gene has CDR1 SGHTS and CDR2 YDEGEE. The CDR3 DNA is TGTGCCAGCAGCTTGGGGTTGGGCAGGTGGAACTATGGCTACACCTTC. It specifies CASSLGLGRWNYGYTF.

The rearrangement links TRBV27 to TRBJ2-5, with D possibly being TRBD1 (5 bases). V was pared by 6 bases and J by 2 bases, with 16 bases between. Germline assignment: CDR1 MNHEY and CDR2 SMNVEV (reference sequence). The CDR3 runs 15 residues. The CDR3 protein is CASREGHNPQETQYF. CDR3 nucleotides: TGTGCCAGCAGGGAAGGACATAACCCACAAGAGACCCAGTACTTC.

CDR3 in amino acids: CASSGRGSGRGSGANVLTF. The CDR3 nucleotides are TGTGCCAGCAGTGGGCGGGGGAGCGGGAGAGGGTCTGGGGCCAACGTCCTGACTTTC. The chain has TRBV2 and TRBJ2-6; 8 nucleotides agree with TRBD2. This CDR3 contains 19 residues. Trimming took 4 bases from V and 1 from J; bases not matched to a gene: 12. CDR1 and CDR2 from the germline V gene are SNHLY and FYNNEI.

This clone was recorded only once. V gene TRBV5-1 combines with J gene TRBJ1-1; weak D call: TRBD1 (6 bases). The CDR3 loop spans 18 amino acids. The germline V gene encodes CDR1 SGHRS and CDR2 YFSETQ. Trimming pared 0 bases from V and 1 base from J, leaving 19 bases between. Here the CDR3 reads CASSLGINYRVKNTEAFF. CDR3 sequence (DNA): TGCGCCAGCAGCTTGGGGATTAACTACAGGGTAAAGAACACTGAAGCTTTCTTT.

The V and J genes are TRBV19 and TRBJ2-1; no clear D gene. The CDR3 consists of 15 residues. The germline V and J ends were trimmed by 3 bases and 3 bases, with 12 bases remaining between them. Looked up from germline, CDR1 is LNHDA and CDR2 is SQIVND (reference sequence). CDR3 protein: CASSIDWKNYNEQFF. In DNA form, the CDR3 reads TGTGCCAGTAGTATCGACTGGAAGAACTACAATGAGCAGTTCTTC.

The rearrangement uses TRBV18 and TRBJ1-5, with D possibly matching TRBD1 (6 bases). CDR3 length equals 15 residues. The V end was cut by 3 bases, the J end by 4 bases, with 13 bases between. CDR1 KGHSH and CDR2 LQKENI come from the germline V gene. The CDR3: CASSPSRQGNQPQHF. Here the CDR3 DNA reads TGTGCCAGCTCACCCTCGAGGCAGGGGAATCAGCCCCAGCATTTT. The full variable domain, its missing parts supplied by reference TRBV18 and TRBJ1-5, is NAGVMQNPRHLVRRRGQEARLRCSPMKGHSHVYWYRQLPEEGLKFMVYLQKENIIDESGMPKERFSAEFPKEGPSILRIQQVVRGDSAAYFCASSPSRQGNQPQHFGDGTRLSIL.

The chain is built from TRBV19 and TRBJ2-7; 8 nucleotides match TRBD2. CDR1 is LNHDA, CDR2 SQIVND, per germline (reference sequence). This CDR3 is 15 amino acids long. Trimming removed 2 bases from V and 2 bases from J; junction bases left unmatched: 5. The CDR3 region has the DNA TGTGCCAGTAGTATACTAACTAGCGGAACCTACGAGCAGTACTTC. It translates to CASSILTSGTYEQYF. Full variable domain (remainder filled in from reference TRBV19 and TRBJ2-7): DGGITQSPKYLFRKEGQNVTLSCEQNLNHDAMYWYRQDPGQGLRLIYYSQIVNDFQKGDIAEGYSVSREKKESFPLTVTSAQKNPTAFYLCASSILTSGTYEQYFGPGTRLTVT.

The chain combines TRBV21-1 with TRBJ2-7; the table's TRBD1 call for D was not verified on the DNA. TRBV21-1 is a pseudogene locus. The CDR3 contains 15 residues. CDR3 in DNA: TGTGCCAGCAGCAAGGCCAGTGTTTCCTCCTACGAGCAGTACTTC. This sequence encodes CASSKASVSSYEQYF.

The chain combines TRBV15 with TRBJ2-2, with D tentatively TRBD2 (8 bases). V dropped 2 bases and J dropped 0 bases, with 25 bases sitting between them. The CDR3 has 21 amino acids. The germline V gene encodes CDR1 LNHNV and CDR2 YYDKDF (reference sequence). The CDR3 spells CATSRRRGLAGFSSNTGELFF. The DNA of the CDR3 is TGTGCCACCAGCAGACGGAGGGGGCTAGCGGGTTTCAGTTCGAACACCGGGGAGCTGTTTTTT.

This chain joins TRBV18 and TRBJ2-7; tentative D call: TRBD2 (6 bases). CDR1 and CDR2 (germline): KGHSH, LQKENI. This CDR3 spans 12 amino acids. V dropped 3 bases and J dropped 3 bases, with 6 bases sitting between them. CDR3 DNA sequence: TGTGCCAGCTCACCCGGGGGCTACGAGCAGTACTTC. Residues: CASSPGGYEQYF.

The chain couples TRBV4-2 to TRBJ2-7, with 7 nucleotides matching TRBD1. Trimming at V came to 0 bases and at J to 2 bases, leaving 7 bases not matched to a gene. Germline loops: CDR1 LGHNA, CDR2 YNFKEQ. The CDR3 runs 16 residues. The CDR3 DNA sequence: TGTGCCAGCAGCCAAGACCACCAGGGGGATGCCTACGAGCAGTACTTC. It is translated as CASSQDHQGDAYEQYF.

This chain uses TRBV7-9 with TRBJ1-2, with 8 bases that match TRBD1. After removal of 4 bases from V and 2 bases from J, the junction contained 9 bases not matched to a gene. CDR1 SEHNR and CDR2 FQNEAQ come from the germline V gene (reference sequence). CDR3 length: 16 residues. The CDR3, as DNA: TGTGCCAGCAGCTCTCTGGGGGACAGGAGGAACTATGGCTACACCTTC. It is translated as CASSSLGDRRNYGYTF.

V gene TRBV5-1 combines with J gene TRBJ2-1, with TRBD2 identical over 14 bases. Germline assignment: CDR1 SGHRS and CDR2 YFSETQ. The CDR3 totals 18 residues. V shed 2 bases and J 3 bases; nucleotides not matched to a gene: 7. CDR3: CASSFPGTSGGNYNEQFF. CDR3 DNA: TGCGCCAGCAGCTTCCCCGGGACTAGCGGGGGTAACTACAATGAGCAGTTCTTC.

The CDR3 here is CASSMDREDSNQPQHF. The CDR3 DNA reads TGTGCCAGTAGTATGGACAGGGAGGATAGCAATCAGCCCCAGCATTTT. The gene calls are TRBV19 and TRBJ1-5, with 8 bases lining up with TRBD1. Germline assignment: CDR1 LNHDA and CDR2 SQIVND (reference sequence). The V segment lost 3 bases and the J segment 0 bases; nucleotides outside the gene matches: 4. CDR3 length: 16 residues.